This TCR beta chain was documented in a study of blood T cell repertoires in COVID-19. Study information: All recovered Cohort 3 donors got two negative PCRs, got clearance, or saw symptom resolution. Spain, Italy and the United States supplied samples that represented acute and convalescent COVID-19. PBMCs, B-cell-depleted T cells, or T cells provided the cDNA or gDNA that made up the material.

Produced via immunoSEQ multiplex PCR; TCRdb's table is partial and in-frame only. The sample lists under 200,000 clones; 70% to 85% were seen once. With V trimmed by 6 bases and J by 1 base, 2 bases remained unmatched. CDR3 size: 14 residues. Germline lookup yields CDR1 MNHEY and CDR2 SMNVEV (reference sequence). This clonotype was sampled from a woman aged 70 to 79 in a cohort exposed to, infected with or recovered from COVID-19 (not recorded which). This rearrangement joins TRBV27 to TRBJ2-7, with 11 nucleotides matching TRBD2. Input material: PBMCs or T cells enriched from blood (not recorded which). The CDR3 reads CASRRLAGSYEQYF. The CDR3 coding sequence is TGTGCCAGCAGAAGACTAGCGGGGTCCTACGAGCAGTACTTC.